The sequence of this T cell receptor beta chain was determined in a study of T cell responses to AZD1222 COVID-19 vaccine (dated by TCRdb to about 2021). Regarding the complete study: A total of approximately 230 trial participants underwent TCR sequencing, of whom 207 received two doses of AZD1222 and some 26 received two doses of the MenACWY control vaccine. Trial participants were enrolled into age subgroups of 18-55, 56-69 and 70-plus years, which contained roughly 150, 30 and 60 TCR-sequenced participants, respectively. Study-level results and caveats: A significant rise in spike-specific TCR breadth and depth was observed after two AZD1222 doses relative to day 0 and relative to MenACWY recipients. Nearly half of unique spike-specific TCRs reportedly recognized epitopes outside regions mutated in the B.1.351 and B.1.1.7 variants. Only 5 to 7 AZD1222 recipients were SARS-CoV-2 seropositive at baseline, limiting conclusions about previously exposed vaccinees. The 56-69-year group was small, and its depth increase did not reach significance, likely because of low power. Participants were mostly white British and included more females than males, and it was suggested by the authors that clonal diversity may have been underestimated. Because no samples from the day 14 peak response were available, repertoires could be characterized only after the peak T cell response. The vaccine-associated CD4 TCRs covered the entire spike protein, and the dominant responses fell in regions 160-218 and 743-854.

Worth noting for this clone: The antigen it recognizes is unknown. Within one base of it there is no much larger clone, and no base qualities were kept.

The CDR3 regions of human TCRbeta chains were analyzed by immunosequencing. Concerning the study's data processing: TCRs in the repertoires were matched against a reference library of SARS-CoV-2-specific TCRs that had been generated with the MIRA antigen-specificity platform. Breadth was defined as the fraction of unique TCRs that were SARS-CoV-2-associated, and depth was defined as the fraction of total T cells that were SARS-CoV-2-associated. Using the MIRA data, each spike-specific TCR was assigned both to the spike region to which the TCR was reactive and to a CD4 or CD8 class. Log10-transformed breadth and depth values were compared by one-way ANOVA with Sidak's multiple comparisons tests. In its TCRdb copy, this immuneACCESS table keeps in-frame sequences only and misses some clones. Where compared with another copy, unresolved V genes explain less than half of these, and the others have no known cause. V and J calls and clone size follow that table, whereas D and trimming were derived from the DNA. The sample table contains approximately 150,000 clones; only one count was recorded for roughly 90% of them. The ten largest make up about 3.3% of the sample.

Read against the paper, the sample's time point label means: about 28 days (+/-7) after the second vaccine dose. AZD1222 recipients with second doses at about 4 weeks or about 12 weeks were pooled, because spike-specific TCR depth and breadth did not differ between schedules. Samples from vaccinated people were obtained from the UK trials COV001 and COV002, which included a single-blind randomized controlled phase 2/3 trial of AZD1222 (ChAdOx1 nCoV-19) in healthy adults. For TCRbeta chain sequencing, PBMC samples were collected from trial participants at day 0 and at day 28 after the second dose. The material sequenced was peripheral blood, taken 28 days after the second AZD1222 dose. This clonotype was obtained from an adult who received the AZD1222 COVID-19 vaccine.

The CDR3 reads CASSQEPGRLGYTF. Here is the DNA: TGTGCCAGCAGCCAAGAGCCAGGGAGGTTAGGCTACACCTTC. The rearranged chain carries TRBV3-1 (or the pseudogene TRBV3-2) and TRBJ1-2; D gene: possibly TRBD1, on 5 matching bases. CDR1 and CDR2, looked up from the germline V gene (reference sequence), are LGHDT and YNNKEL. Between the V and J ends, shortened by 0 bases and 8 bases respectively, the junction contains 13 bases. The CDR3 measures 14 amino acids from cysteine to phenylalanine. The only DNA kept is the CDR3, 42 bases in frame from the first base.